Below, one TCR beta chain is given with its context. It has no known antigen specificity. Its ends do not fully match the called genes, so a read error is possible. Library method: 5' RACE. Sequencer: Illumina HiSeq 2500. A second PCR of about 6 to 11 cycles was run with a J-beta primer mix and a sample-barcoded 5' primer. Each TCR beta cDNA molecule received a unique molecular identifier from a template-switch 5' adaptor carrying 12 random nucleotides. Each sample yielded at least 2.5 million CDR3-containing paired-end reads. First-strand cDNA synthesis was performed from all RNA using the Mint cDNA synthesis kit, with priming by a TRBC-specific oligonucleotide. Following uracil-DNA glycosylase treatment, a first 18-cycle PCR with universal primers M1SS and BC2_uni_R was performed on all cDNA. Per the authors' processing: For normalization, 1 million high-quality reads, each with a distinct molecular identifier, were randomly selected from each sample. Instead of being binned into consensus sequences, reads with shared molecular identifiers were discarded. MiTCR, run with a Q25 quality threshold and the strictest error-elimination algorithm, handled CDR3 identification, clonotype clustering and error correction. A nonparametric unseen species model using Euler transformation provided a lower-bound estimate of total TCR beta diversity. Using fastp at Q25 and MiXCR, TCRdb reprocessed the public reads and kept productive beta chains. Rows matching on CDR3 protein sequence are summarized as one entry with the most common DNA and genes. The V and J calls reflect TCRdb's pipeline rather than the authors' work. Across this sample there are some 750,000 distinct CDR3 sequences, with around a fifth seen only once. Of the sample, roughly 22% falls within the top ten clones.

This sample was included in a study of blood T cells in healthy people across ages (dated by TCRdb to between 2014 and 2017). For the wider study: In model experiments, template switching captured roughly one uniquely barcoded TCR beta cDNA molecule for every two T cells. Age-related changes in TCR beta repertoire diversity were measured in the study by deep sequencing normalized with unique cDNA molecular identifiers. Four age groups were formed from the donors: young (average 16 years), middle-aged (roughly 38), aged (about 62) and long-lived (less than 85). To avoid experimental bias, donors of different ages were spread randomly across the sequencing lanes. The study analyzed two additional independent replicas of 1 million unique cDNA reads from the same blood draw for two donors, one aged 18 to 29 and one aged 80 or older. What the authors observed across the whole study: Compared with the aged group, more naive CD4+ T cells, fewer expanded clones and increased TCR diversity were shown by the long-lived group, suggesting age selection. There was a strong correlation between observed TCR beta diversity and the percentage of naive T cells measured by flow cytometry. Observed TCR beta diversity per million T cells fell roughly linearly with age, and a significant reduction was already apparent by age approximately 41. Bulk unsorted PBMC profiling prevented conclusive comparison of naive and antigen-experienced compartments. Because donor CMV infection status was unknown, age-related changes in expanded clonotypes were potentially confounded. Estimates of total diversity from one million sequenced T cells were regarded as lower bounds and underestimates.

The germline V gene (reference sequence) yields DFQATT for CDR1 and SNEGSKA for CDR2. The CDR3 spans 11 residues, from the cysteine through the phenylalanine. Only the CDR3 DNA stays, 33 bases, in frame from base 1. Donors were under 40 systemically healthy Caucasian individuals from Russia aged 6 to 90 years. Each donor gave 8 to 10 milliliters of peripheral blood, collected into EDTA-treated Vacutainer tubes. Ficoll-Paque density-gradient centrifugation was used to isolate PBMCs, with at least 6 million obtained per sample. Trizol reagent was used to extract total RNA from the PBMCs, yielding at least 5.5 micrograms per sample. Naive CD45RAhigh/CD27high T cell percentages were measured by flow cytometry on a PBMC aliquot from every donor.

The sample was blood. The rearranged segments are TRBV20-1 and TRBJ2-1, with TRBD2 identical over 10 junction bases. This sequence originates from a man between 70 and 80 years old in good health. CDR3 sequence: CSARDKAGGQF. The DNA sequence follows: TGCAGTGCTAGAGATAAAGCGGGGGGGCAGTTC.